This entry lists 27 T cell receptor beta chains sequenced from one sample in a study of cytomegalovirus exposure and HLA in healthy donors. The PCR had 60 Vbeta and 13 Jbeta primers. Profiled with immunoSEQ multiplex PCR; TCRdb holds only in-frame clones, not every one. The top ten hold 2.5% of the sample, which has roughly 150,000 clones, roughly 81% seen once. Sequencing input: PBMCs. These receptors all stem from a man in his thirties or forties in good health and CMV-seropositive.

The rearrangement uses TRBV2 and TRBJ2-7, with TRBD2 identical over 8 bases. CDR1 SNHLY and CDR2 FYNNEI come from the germline V gene. Trimming cost V 2 bases and J 0 bases; bases outside gene matches: 0. The CDR3 extends over 14 amino acids. The CDR3 sequence: CASSESGSSYEQYF. DNA for the CDR3: TGTGCCAGCAGTGAAAGCGGGAGCTCCTACGAGCAGTACTTC.

The V and J genes are TRBV25-1 and TRBJ2-1, with 10 bases identical to TRBD2. Per the germline V gene, CDR1 is MGHDK and CDR2 is SYGVNS. The CDR3 has 15 amino acids. J gave up 15 bases and V 3 bases, and 14 bases lay outside the gene matches. CDR3 sequence reads: CASSDPEREGLILFF. In DNA form, the CDR3 reads TGTGCCAGCAGTGATCCCGAGCGGGAGGGCCTAATCCTGTTCTTC.

The chain is built from TRBV18 and TRBJ2-5, with 9 bases lining up with TRBD1. Germline CDR1 reads KGHSH; CDR2 reads LQKENI. This CDR3 comprises 14 residues. Unmatched junction bases numbered 6, after V lost 5 bases and J lost 5 bases. The CDR3 sequence: CASSWTGERETQYF. The CDR3 nucleotides are TGTGCCAGCTCATGGACAGGGGAGAGGGAGACCCAGTACTTC.

The chain has TRBV4-1 and TRBJ2-3; maybe TRBD2 (5 bases). Trimming removed 4 bases from V and 5 bases from J, with 22 bases in between. From germline, CDR1 is MGHRA and CDR2 YSYEKL. CDR3 length: 17 amino acids. The DNA for the CDR3 is TGCGCCAGCAGCCTCCTAGGGAGCGGAAATGGGCAAGATACGCAGTATTTT. Protein product: CASSLLGSGNGQDTQYF.

This clone appeared once. CDR3 protein: CASSSREGVDTEAFF. CDR3 bases: TGTGCCAGTAGTAGCCGTGAAGGGGTCGACACTGAAGCTTTCTTT. The chain is built from TRBV19 and TRBJ1-1, with D possibly TRBD1 on 5 matching bases. Germline CDR1 reads LNHDA; CDR2 reads SQIVND (reference sequence). CDR3 length equals 15 residues. The V end was cut by 4 bases, the J end by 3 bases, with 15 bases between.

The V and J genes are TRBV4-1 and TRBJ2-3; no clear D gene. This CDR3 comprises 16 residues. Trimming cost V 5 bases and J 2 bases, with 17 bases left between them. Per germline, CDR1 MGHRA and CDR2 YSYEKL. The CDR3 nucleotides read TGCGCCAGCAGCGATGAACTCTCATCCCTCACAGATACGCAGTATTTT. This gives the protein CASSDELSSLTDTQYF.

The chain links TRBV6-1 to TRBJ1-5; the D gene is possibly TRBD1 (5 bases). Trimming shortened V by 8 bases and J by 1 base, and 9 bases separated the two germline ends. The germline V gene encodes CDR1 MNHNS and CDR2 SASEGT. This CDR3 spans 13 amino acids. CDR3 protein: CASENRSNQPQHF. The CDR3 DNA sequence: TGTGCCAGCGAGAACAGGAGCAATCAGCCCCAGCATTTT.

The chain combines TRBV7-2 with TRBJ2-4; TRBD1 aligns across 10 bases. Germline V gene data show CDR1 as SGHTA and CDR2 as FQGNSA. The V segment lost 3 bases and the J segment 6 bases; nucleotides outside the gene matches: 2. The CDR3 contains 14 residues. Here the CDR3 DNA reads TGTGCCAGCAGCTTGGGACAGGGGACAAACATTCAGTACTTC. Translated, it gives CASSLGQGTNIQYF.

Here the CDR3 DNA reads TGCAGCGTGGCCGGGACAACAAGTAACTATGGCTACACCTTC. Protein product: CSVAGTTSNYGYTF. The chain couples TRBV29-1 to TRBJ1-2; weak D call: TRBD1 (6 bases). This CDR3 comprises 14 residues. Per germline, CDR1 SQVTM and CDR2 ANQGSEA. V was cut by 6 bases and J by 1 base, with 15 bases left in between.

This chain joins TRBV5-1 and TRBJ2-5; maybe TRBD2 (5 bases). V was pared by 6 bases and J by 2 bases, with 14 bases between. CDR1 and CDR2 (germline): SGHRS, YFSETQ. CDR3 length equals 14 residues. The CDR3 sequence is CASTEGRPQETQYF. The CDR3 nucleotides are TGCGCCAGCACTGAAGGGAGACCTCAAGAGACCCAGTACTTC. Full variable domain (outside the CDR3, taken from reference TRBV5-1 and TRBJ2-5): KAGVTQTPRYLIKTRGQQVTLSCSPISGHRSVSWYQQTPGQGLQFLFEYFSETQRNKGNFPGRFSGRQFSNSRSEMNVSTLELGDSALYLCASTEGRPQETQYFGPGTRLLVL.

The rearrangement joins TRBV9 to TRBJ2-3, with a tentative D call TRBD1 (7 bases). CDR3 size: 16 residues. The V gene's germline CDR1 is SGDLS and CDR2 YYNGEE. V dropped 0 bases and J dropped 2 bases, with 13 bases sitting between them. CDR3 DNA: TGTGCCAGCAGCGTAGGGAGGGGGCCTAACACAGATACGCAGTATTTT. Its protein product is CASSVGRGPNTDTQYF. The full variable domain, rest sourced from reference TRBV9 and TRBJ2-3, is DSGVTQTPKHLITATGQRVTLRCSPRSGDLSVYWYQQSLDQGLQFLIQYYNGEERAKGNILERFSAQQFPDLHSELNLSSLELGDSALYFCASSVGRGPNTDTQYFGPGTRLTVL.

The chain combines TRBV11-2 with TRBJ1-2; TRBD1 matches at 8 bases. CDR1 SGHAT and CDR2 FQNNGV come from the germline V gene. V dropped 3 bases and J dropped 6; count of bases not matched to a gene: 9. This CDR3 comprises 15 residues. The CDR3 nucleotides read TGTGCCAGCAGCTTCGCCGGTGCAGGGGGCAATGGCTACACCTTC. Its translation: CASSFAGAGGNGYTF.

This clone was recorded a few times. The V and J genes are TRBV12-5 and TRBJ1-1, with TRBD1 matching 8 bases. The CDR3 loop spans 12 amino acids. Germline CDR1 LGHNT, CDR2 FRNRAP. V trimming: 5 bases; J trimming: 11 bases; junction bases outside the gene matches: 7. The CDR3 sequence is CASGPPQGEAFF. CDR3 bases: TGTGCTAGTGGTCCACCACAGGGGGAGGCTTTCTTT.

This clone was recorded once. J is TRBJ2-5 and V is TRBV27; D is unresolved. The germline V and J ends were trimmed by 0 bases and 1 base, with 6 bases remaining between them. The CDR3 is 14 residues long. Germline assignment: CDR1 MNHEY and CDR2 SMNVEV (reference sequence). The DNA of the CDR3 is TGTGCCAGCAGTTTATCCCGCAGCCAAGAGACCCAGTACTTC. This encodes CASSLSRSQETQYF.

The chain combines TRBV7-2 with TRBJ1-5, with a possible D match to TRBD1 (5 bases). Germline loops: CDR1 SGHTA, CDR2 FQGNSA. V was trimmed by 2 bases and J by 3 bases, leaving 8 bases between them. The CDR3 covers 14 residues. The CDR3 loop is CASSLRQYNQPQHF. The CDR3 DNA reads TGTGCCAGCAGCTTAAGACAGTACAATCAGCCCCAGCATTTT.

DNA of the CDR3: TGTGCCAGCTCTGCCCTGCGGGAGGGCTGGAATGAGCAGTTCTTC. It encodes CASSALREGWNEQFF. The J gene is TRBJ2-1, the V gene TRBV18; 9 bases line up with TRBD2. Germline V gives CDR1 KGHSH, CDR2 LQKENI. The V gene end was trimmed by 6 bases and the J gene end by 7 bases; junction bases not matched to a gene: 10. The CDR3 extends over 15 amino acids.

In this sample, this clone turned up a few times. V usage is TRBV2 and J usage is TRBJ2-2; 9 bases agree with TRBD1. The CDR3 has 15 residues. Trimming took 3 bases from V and 4 from J; bases not matched to a gene: 3. Looked up from germline, CDR1 is SNHLY and CDR2 is FYNNEI. CDR3 loop: CASSEGQGFTGELFF. DNA of the CDR3: TGTGCCAGCAGTGAGGGACAGGGCTTCACCGGGGAGCTGTTTTTT.

This chain uses TRBV7-3 with TRBJ2-7, with 8 bases matching TRBD2. Trimming removed 4 bases from V and 3 bases from J; junction bases left unmatched: 11. This CDR3 has 16 amino acids. In germline, CDR1 is SGHTA, CDR2 FQGTGA. The CDR3 region has the DNA TGTGCCAGCAGCTCTAGTCCCCCCGGGGGGGTCTACGAGCAGTACTTC. Its translation: CASSSSPPGGVYEQYF.

In its sample, this clone was seen once. The chain links TRBV16 to TRBJ1-2; no clear D gene. V dropped 3 bases and J dropped 7 bases, with 12 bases sitting between them. CDR1 is KGHSY and CDR2 is FQNENV in the germline V gene. This CDR3 is 13 amino acids long. For the CDR3, the DNA is TGTGCCAGCAGCCATGGGAGGTCCGTTGGCTACACCTTC. This sequence encodes CASSHGRSVGYTF.

As for this clone: Its ends do not fully match the called genes, so a read error is possible. Other DNA sequences in this specimen translate into the identical CDR3. The rearrangement uses TRBV18 and TRBJ1-1; D is unresolved. The germline V gene encodes CDR1 KGHSH and CDR2 LQKENI. The CDR3 totals 16 residues. CDR3 bases: TGCGCCAGCTCACCATTCGGAGGAGCGGTGAACACTGAAGCTTTCTTT. It translates to CASSPFGGAVNTEAFF.

J is TRBJ2-7 and V is TRBV18; perhaps TRBD2 as D (5 bases). The V end lost 4 bases, the J end lost 6 bases, and 10 bases lay between the germline ends. The CDR3 has 12 amino acids. Germline assignment: CDR1 KGHSH and CDR2 LQKENI. CDR3 sequence (DNA): TGTGCCAGCTCACTCACCGCGGGCGAGCAGTACGTC. Its protein is CASSLTAGEQYV.

The rearrangement joins TRBV7-3 to TRBJ2-6, with D possibly being TRBD1 (6 bases). The CDR3 covers 17 residues. Trimming pared 2 bases from V and 1 base from J, leaving 12 bases between. The germline gives CDR1 SGHTA, CDR2 FQGTGA. The CDR3 here is CASSLSGAASGANVLTF. The CDR3 DNA reads as TGTGCCAGCAGCTTATCAGGGGCCGCTTCTGGGGCCAACGTCCTGACTTTC.

This clone is a singleton in its sample. DNA of the CDR3: TGTGCCAGCAGTGACGTAGGGAGAGCCTCCTACAATGAGCAGTTCTTC. This codes for CASSDVGRASYNEQFF. The genes are TRBV6-4 and TRBJ2-1; a weak D match, TRBD2 (5 bases). CDR1 MRHNA and CDR2 SNTAGT come from the germline V gene. Trimming left V 2 bases short and J 0 bases short, with 11 bases between. The length of the CDR3 is 16 residues.

The chain joins TRBV6-6 to TRBJ2-6; 7 bases are shared with TRBD1. The germline V gene encodes CDR1 MNHNY and CDR2 SVGAGI (reference sequence). Trimming took 4 bases from V and 1 from J; bases not matched to a gene: 1. The CDR3 extends over 15 amino acids. For the CDR3, the DNA is TGTGCCAGCAGTTCGACAGGGTCTGGGGCCAACGTCCTGACTTTC. Its translation is CASSSTGSGANVLTF.

This chain links TRBV5-1 with TRBJ1-2; 8 bases line up with TRBD1. The CDR3 runs 14 residues. With V trimmed by 7 bases and J by 8 bases, 13 bases remained unmatched. Germline CDR1 SGHRS, CDR2 YFSETQ. The CDR3 DNA is TGCGCCAGCTCCCCTACCAGGGGGCGACGGGGCTACACCTTC. Translation gives CASSPTRGRRGYTF.

J is TRBJ1-4 and V is TRBV11-3; the D gene is possibly TRBD1 (5 bases). The CDR3 has 14 residues. Per germline, CDR1 SGHNT and CDR2 YENEEA. V was cut by 3 bases and J by 5 bases, with 10 bases left in between. CDR3: CASSLGQPNEKLFF. DNA for the CDR3: TGTGCCAGCAGCTTGGGGCAGCCAAATGAAAAACTGTTTTTT.

V usage is TRBV4-3 and J usage is TRBJ2-7, with D possibly being TRBD2 (6 bases). Trimming stripped 4 bases from V and 0 bases from J, with 13 bases between. This CDR3 region has 15 residues. The germline V gene encodes CDR1 LGHNA and CDR2 YSLEER. Written as DNA, the CDR3 is TGCGCCAGCAGCCGGAGGGACGGACCCTCCTACGAGCAGTACTTC. This gives the protein CASSRRDGPSYEQYF.